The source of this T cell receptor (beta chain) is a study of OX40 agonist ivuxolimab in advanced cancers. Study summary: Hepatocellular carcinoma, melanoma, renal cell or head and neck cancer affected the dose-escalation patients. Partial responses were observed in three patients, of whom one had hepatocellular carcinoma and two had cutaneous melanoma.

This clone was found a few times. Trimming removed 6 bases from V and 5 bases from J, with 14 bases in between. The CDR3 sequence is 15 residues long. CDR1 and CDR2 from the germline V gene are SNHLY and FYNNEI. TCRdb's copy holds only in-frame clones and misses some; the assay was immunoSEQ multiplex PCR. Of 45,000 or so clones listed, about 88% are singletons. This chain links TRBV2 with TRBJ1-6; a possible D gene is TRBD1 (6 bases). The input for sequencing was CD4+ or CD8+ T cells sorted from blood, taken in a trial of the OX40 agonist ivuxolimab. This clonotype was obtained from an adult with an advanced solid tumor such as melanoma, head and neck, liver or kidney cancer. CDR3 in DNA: TGTGCCAGCAGCGCGACCGGGACAAATAATTCACCCCTCCACTTT. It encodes CASSATGTNNSPLHF.